This T cell receptor beta chain originates from a study of cytomegalovirus exposure and HLA in healthy donors. Overall study results and limits: Presence/absence analyses took donor sequencing depth as roughly uniform. Researchers catalogued approximately 160 TCR beta chains as cytomegalovirus-associated.

The PCR used 60 Vbeta and 13 Jbeta primers. Some clones are missing from TCRdb's copy, which holds only in-frame ones; the method was immunoSEQ multiplex PCR. The sample includes 85,000 to 130,000 clones, 60% to 80% of them seen just once. The V gene lost 4 bases and the J gene lost 5 bases, with 4 bases spanning the gap. CDR1 SGHAT and CDR2 FQNNGV come from the germline V gene. The CDR3 spans 11 residues. Comments on this clone: Its antigen remains unidentified.

The sample taken for sequencing was PBMCs. The TCR sequence derives from a man between 60 and 70 years old in good health and CMV-seropositive. The V and J genes are TRBV11-2 and TRBJ2-3; D uncertain. The CDR3 DNA sequence: TGTGCCAGCAGCTATATAGATACGCAGTATTTT. Protein sequence: CASSYIDTQYF.